This T cell receptor (beta chain) was recorded in a study of T cell responses to AZD1222 COVID-19 vaccine (TCRdb year 2021). The study in broad terms: AZD1222 recipients with second doses at about 4 weeks or about 12 weeks were pooled, because spike-specific TCR depth and breadth did not differ between schedules. TCR sequencing was performed for 233 trial participants, of whom around 210 were given two doses of AZD1222 and around 26 were given two doses of MenACWY control vaccine. Trial participants were enrolled by age into 18-55, 56-69 and 70-plus year subgroups, with roughly 150, 30 and 60 TCR-sequenced participants respectively. The paper's findings and limits, for the study overall: A significant rise in spike-specific TCR breadth and depth was observed after two AZD1222 doses relative to day 0 and relative to MenACWY recipients. Vaccine-associated CD4 TCRs spanned the whole spike protein, with dominant responses in regions 160-218 and 743-854. Because no day 14 peak-response samples were available, repertoires were characterized only after the peak T cell response. Reportedly, close to half of the unique spike-specific TCRs recognized epitopes lying outside the regions that are mutated in the B.1.351 and B.1.1.7 variants. Conclusions about previously exposed vaccinees are limited, since just 6 or 7 AZD1222 recipients were seropositive for SARS-CoV-2 at baseline. The 56-69-year group was small, and its depth increase did not reach significance, likely because of low power. Most participants were white British and females outnumbered males, and the authors suggested that clonal diversity may have been underestimated.

The CDR3 regions of human TCRbeta chains were analyzed by immunosequencing. Per the source publication's procedure: Repertoire TCRs were matched against a reference library of SARS-CoV-2-specific TCRs generated with the MIRA antigen-specificity platform. Breadth meant the fraction of unique TCRs that were SARS-CoV-2-associated, whereas depth meant the fraction of total T cells that were SARS-CoV-2-associated. Each spike-specific TCR was assigned to its reactive spike region and to a CD4 or CD8 class using the MIRA data. Log10-transformed breadth and depth values were compared by one-way ANOVA with Sidak's multiple comparisons tests. TCRdb provides this immuneACCESS table in a form limited to in-frame rearrangements. Some clones are lacking; in checked studies, under half of them reflect an unresolved V gene, and why the rest are absent is not known. The V and J calls and the clone size are those of that table, but D and trimming were determined from the DNA. The sample records 95,000 or so clones, roughly 89% of which are singletons. Less than 4% of the sample rests with the top ten.

The time point label of this sample denotes: baseline before first vaccination. Vaccinee samples were obtained from the UK trials COV001 and COV002, which included a single-blind randomized controlled phase 2/3 trial of AZD1222 (ChAdOx1 nCoV-19) in healthy adults. Trial participant PBMC samples were collected at day 0 and day 28 after the second dose for TCRbeta chain sequencing. In the case of this clone: Its target antigen remains unknown. Qualities for individual bases were not recorded, and no much larger clone is one base off.

For CDR1 and CDR2, the germline V gene (reference sequence) lists SEHNR and FQNEAQ. From the cysteine through the phenylalanine, the CDR3 covers 12 amino acids. Only CDR3 DNA remains: 36 bases, in frame from the first base. V is cut by 4 bases and J by 3 bases, and the space between the germline ends is 4 bases. The sample here was peripheral blood, taken on day 0 of AZD1222 vaccination. The rearrangement combines TRBV7-9 with TRBJ1-5; confidence is insufficient to name the D gene. The TCR comes from an adult in good health. In nucleotide form, the sequence is TGTGCCAGCAGCTCCTACAATCAGCCCCAGCATTTT. Its translation is CASSSYNQPQHF.